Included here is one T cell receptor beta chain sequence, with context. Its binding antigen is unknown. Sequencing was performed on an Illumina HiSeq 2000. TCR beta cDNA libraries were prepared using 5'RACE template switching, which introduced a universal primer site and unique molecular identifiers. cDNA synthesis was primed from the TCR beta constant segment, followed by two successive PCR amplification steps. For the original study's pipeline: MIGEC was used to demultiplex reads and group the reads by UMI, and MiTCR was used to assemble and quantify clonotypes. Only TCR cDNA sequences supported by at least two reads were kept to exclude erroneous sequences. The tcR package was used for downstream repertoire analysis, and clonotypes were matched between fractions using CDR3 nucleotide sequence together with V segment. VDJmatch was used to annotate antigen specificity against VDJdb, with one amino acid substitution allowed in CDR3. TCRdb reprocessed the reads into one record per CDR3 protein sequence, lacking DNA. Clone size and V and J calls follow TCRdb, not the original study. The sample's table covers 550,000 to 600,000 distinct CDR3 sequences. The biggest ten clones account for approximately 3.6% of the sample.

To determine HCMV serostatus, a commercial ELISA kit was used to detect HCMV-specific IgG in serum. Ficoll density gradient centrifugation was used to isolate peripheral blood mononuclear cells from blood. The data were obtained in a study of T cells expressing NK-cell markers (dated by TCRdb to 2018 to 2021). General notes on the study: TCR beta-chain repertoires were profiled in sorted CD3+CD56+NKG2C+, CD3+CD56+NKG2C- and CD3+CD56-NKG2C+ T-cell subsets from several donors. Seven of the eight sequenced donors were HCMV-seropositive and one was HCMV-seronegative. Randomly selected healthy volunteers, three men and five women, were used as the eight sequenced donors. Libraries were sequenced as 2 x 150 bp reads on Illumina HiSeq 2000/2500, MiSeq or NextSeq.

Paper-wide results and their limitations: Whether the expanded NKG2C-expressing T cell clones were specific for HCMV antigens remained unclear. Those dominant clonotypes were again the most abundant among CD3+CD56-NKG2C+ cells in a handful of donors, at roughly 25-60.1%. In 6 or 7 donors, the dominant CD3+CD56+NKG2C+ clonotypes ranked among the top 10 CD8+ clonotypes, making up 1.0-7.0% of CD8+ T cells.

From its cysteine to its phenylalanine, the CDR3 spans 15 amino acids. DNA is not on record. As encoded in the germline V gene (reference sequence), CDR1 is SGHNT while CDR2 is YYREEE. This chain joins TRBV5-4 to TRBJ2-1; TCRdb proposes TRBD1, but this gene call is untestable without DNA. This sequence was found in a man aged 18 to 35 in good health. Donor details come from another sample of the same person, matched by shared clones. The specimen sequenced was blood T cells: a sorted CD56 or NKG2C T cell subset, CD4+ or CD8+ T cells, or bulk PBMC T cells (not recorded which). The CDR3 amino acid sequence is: CASSPPGGGSNEQFF.